A single sample is the source of the 17 T cell receptor beta chains below, sequenced in a study of cytomegalovirus exposure and HLA in healthy donors (dated by TCRdb to between 2016 and 2019). The library was built by means of the immunoSEQ multiplex PCR assay. The multiplex PCR relied on a mix of 60 forward primers for TCR Vbeta segments and 13 reverse primers for TCR Jbeta segments. Sourced from immuneACCESS, this table was stored by TCRdb with only in-frame sequences that have V and J called. A share of the clones is absent; for the studies checked, an unresolved V gene accounts for under half, and the remainder has no known explanation. This sample's records show roughly 33,000 clones. The top ten clones comprise about 3% of the sample. Input material: PBMCs. All receptors come from a woman in her thirties or forties in good health and CMV-seropositive.

This chain links TRBV6-5 with TRBJ2-7; 8 bases align to TRBD1. Trimming removed 7 bases from V and 4 bases from J; junction bases left unmatched: 12. CDR1 is MNHEY and CDR2 is SVGAGI in the germline V gene. The CDR3 runs to 15 residues. CDR3 DNA: TGTGCCAGCACTCCGGACAGGGAGTCTCCTTACGAGCAGTACTTC. Amino acids: CASTPDRESPYEQYF.

The chain has TRBV4-3 and TRBJ2-2; TRBD2 matches at 9 bases. Germline CDR1 is LGHNA and CDR2 is YSLEER. The CDR3 has 19 residues. V shed 3 bases and J 5 bases; nucleotides not matched to a gene: 16. CDR3 in DNA: TGCGCCAGCAGCCATCGCGGGGATCTAGCGGGAATCGGGACCGGGGAGCTGTTTTTT. Protein sequence: CASSHRGDLAGIGTGELFF.

The V gene is TRBV9, the J gene TRBJ2-4; D is uncertain. This CDR3 has 13 residues. Per germline, CDR1 SGDLS and CDR2 YYNGEE. V was pared by 2 bases and J by 6 bases, with 9 bases between. This chain's CDR3 is CASSVNPRNIQYF. The CDR3 DNA sequence: TGTGCCAGCAGCGTGAACCCCAGAAACATTCAGTACTTC.

The gene calls are TRBV7-9 and TRBJ1-2; D is unclear. V was trimmed by 5 bases and J by 1 base, leaving 11 bases between them. This CDR3 comprises 14 residues. Per the germline V gene, CDR1 is SEHNR and CDR2 is FQNEAQ (reference sequence). Here the CDR3 DNA reads TGTGCCAGCAGCCCCGAGACATATAACTATGGCTACACCTTC. This codes for CASSPETYNYGYTF.

The chain links TRBV27 to TRBJ2-7; 8 nucleotides agree with TRBD1. The V and J ends lost 5 bases and 2 bases, in that order; junction bases with no gene match: 8. CDR1 is MNHEY, CDR2 SMNVEV, per germline (reference sequence). The CDR3 has 15 amino acids. CDR3 amino acids: CASSPGTGRTYEQYF. CDR3 DNA: TGTGCCAGCAGTCCCGGGACAGGCCGGACCTACGAGCAGTACTTC.

This chain joins TRBV13 and TRBJ2-5, with D perhaps TRBD1 (6 bases). The CDR3 spans 16 residues. Trimming cost V 4 bases and J 5 bases, with 20 bases left between them. Germline CDR1 and CDR2: PRHDT and FYEKMQ (reference sequence). CDR3 amino acids: CASSWAGTGLGETQYF. The DNA for the CDR3 is TGTGCCAGCAGCTGGGCCGGAACAGGGTTGGGGGAGACCCAGTACTTC.

The chain joins TRBV5-4 to TRBJ2-7, with D perhaps matching TRBD2 (6 bases). The germline V gene encodes CDR1 SGHNT and CDR2 YYREEE (reference sequence). The CDR3 consists of 14 residues. The V end was cut by 4 bases, the J end by 0 bases, with 11 bases between. The CDR3 DNA sequence: TGTGCCAGCAGCCCACGGGACTCCTCCTACGAGCAGTACTTC. This translates into CASSPRDSSYEQYF.

V and J are TRBV10-3 and TRBJ2-7; 8 bases agree with TRBD1. J lost 6 bases, V lost 8 bases, and 21 bases had no gene match. Germline lookup yields CDR1 ENHRY and CDR2 SYGVKD. CDR3 length: 17 residues. CDR3 nucleotide sequence: TGTGCCATCTCGGGACGGGCGGGCGGTCCAGGGGGCGCCGAGCAGTACTTC. Its translation: CAISGRAGGPGGAEQYF.

The chain joins TRBV6-6 to TRBJ2-7; D gene unclear. The V gene lost 0 bases and the J gene lost 0 bases, with 3 bases spanning the gap. The CDR3 consists of 13 residues. Germline CDR1 MNHNY, CDR2 SVGAGI (reference sequence). CDR3 bases: TGTGCCAGCAGTTACTCCAACTCCTACGAGCAGTACTTC. Its translation: CASSYSNSYEQYF.

This sequence joins TRBV29-1 and TRBJ1-1; TRBD1 might be the D (6 bases). This CDR3 contains 12 residues. Trimming pared 7 bases from V and 8 bases from J, leaving 17 bases between. Per the germline V gene, CDR1 is SQVTM and CDR2 is ANQGSEA. CDR3 residues: CSGGRQVAEAFF. The CDR3 bases are TGCAGCGGGGGTCGACAGGTGGCAGAAGCTTTCTTT.

The chain employs TRBV7-9 and TRBJ1-1; TRBD1 agrees at 8 bases. Trimming at V came to 3 bases and at J to 5 bases, leaving 2 bases not matched to a gene. This CDR3 contains 13 residues. The germline CDR1 and CDR2 sequences are SEHNR and FQNEAQ (reference sequence). CDR3 loop: CASSLRQGTEAFF. The CDR3 coding sequence is TGTGCCAGCAGCTTGAGACAGGGGACTGAAGCTTTCTTT.

The genes are TRBV29-1 and TRBJ2-7; 7 bases are shared with TRBD1. The germline V gene has CDR1 SQVTM and CDR2 ANQGSEA. This CDR3 spans 13 amino acids. Trimming cost V 4 bases and J 7 bases; bases outside gene matches: 10. The CDR3 sequence: CSVVGTVVREQYF. DNA of the CDR3: TGCAGCGTTGTTGGGACAGTGGTAAGGGAGCAGTACTTC.

The chain couples TRBV4-3 to TRBJ1-1, with D perhaps matching TRBD1 (5 bases). The CDR3 extends over 15 amino acids. Germline assignment: CDR1 LGHNA and CDR2 YSLEER. Trimming shortened V by 0 bases and J by 4 bases, and 12 bases separated the two germline ends. This chain's CDR3 is CASSQDAMGGTEAFF. DNA for the CDR3: TGCGCCAGCAGCCAAGATGCGATGGGGGGCACTGAAGCTTTCTTT.

This chain links TRBV6-4 with TRBJ1-1; tentatively, D is TRBD1 (5 bases). There are 13 residues in the CDR3. Deletions cut 5 bases from V and 1 base from J, with 8 bases between. Germline V gene lookup returns CDR1 MRHNA and CDR2 SNTAGT. CDR3 in DNA: TGTGCCAGCAGTCAAGACAGGAACACTGAAGCTTTCTTT. Amino acid sequence: CASSQDRNTEAFF.

The V gene is TRBV10-1, the J gene TRBJ1-1; D uncertain. Germline CDR1 reads WNHNN; CDR2 reads SYGVQD (reference sequence). Trimming pared 0 bases from V and 7 bases from J, leaving 15 bases between. There are 15 residues in the CDR3. CDR3 residues: CASSESLGGRGEAFF. The CDR3, as DNA: TGCGCCAGCAGTGAGTCTTTAGGAGGACGGGGTGAAGCTTTCTTT.

This chain links TRBV7-6 with TRBJ2-7, with D unresolved. The germline V gene encodes CDR1 SGHVS and CDR2 FNYEAQ. The CDR3 runs to 14 residues. The V end was cut by 0 bases, the J end by 3 bases, with 9 bases between. CDR3 residues: CASSLASSDYEQYF. The CDR3 nucleotides are TGTGCCAGCAGCTTAGCTAGCAGTGACTACGAGCAGTACTTC.

The chain is built from TRBV6-9 and TRBJ1-4, with D possibly being TRBD1 (5 bases). The V end was cut by 5 bases, the J end by 2 bases, with 18 bases between. The germline CDR1 and CDR2 sequences are MNHGY and SVAAGI. This CDR3 spans 17 amino acids. As DNA, the CDR3 is TGTGCCAGCAGTGACTCTTTACCGGGACTTACTAATGAAAAACTGTTTTTT. Its translation: CASSDSLPGLTNEKLFF.